The entry that follows covers one T cell receptor beta chain sequence. The table lists this clonotype with a few counts. No antigen is known for it. Relative to the germline gene, one junction end is altered; a read error may explain this. The reads were generated on an Illumina HiSeq 2500. Quantitative 5'-RACE with molecular barcodes was used to prepare TCR beta libraries. As for the original processing: A new computational method based on a probabilistic model of VDJ rearrangement was used to identify disease-linked TCR variants. Clones were called with MiXCR by TCRdb after fastp trimmed the public reads at Q25, and only in-frame beta chains were retained. Here each entry gathers all rows of one CDR3 protein and keeps the most common genes and DNA. These V and J calls rely on TCRdb rather than the paper's analysis. Within this sample are 750,000 to 850,000 distinct CDR3 sequences, with about 11% of them counted one time only. Less than 0.65% of the sample rests with the top ten.

These data are taken from a study of CD8 T cells in ankylosing spondylitis (dated by TCRdb to about 2017). Study-wide context: To find TCR variants linked to disease, the study profiled T cell receptor beta repertoires in ankylosing spondylitis patients and healthy donors. In total, the full study cohort was made up of 95 to 110 healthy donors and 25 to 30 ankylosing spondylitis patients. Samples of peripheral blood were taken, and for ankylosing spondylitis patients, synovial fluid was collected as well. What the study reported, not specific to this receptor: A TCR beta motif made up of several highly homologous amino acid variants appeared to be characteristic of blood from ankylosing spondylitis patients. The disease-linked clones had a CD8+ phenotype and were found at relatively low frequencies in peripheral blood. Some TCR beta motif variants had previously been reported in synovial fluid and blood of reactive arthritis patients, which suggested common disease-initiation mechanisms. The disease-linked clones were reported to be significantly enriched in matched synovial fluid samples from ankylosing spondylitis patients.

The origin of this receptor is a male donor with ankylosing spondylitis. The source material was blood, either unsorted or a sorted T cell fraction (not recorded which).

The bases read TGTGCAAGCACGCTAGCGCTGAGCACAGATACGCAGTATTTT. It translates as CASTLALSTDTQYF. This sequence uses TRBV28 and TRBJ2-3, and possibly TRBD2, on 6 matching bases. CDR3 length: 14 amino acids, cysteine to phenylalanine. Only the CDR3 portion is preserved as DNA: 42 bases, with reading frame beginning at the first base. CDR1 and CDR2 were assigned from the germline V gene as MDHEN and SYDVKM.